This T cell receptor (beta chain) was captured by sequencing in a study of blood T cell repertoires in COVID-19. Across the whole study: Some COVID-19 samples were acute and others convalescent; all came from the United States, Italy and Spain.

Germline assignment: CDR1 LNHDA and CDR2 SQIVND (reference sequence). The CDR3 length is 15 residues. The ends lost 7 bases at V and 3 bases at J; junction bases unmatched: 8. In the source study's methods: Amplifying reference gene primers gave estimates of nucleated cell counts. Assay: immunoSEQ multiplex PCR; the TCRdb copy retains only in-frame clones and omits some. V, J and clone size were drawn from that table, and D and trimming were deduced from the DNA. The table lists fewer than 120,000 clones, 82% of them singletons. The TCR sequence derives from a woman in her sixties with acute or convalescent COVID-19. This chain connects TRBV19 to TRBJ2-2; 7 bases map to TRBD2. The material sequenced was peripheral blood. Written as DNA, the CDR3 is TGTGCCAGTACCCGCCGGGGGGAGTACACCGGGGAGCTGTTTTTT. Its protein is CASTRRGEYTGELFF.